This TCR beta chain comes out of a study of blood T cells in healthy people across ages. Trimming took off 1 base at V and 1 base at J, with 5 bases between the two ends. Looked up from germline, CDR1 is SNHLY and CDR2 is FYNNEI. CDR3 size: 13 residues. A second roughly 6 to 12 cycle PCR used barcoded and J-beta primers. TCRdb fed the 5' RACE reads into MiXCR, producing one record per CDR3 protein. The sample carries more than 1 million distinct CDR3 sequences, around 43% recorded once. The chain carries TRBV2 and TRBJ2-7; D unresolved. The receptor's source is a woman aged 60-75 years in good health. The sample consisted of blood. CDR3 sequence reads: CASSEGLSYEQYF. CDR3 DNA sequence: TGTGCCAGCAGTGAAGGGCTATCCTACGAGCAGTACTTC.